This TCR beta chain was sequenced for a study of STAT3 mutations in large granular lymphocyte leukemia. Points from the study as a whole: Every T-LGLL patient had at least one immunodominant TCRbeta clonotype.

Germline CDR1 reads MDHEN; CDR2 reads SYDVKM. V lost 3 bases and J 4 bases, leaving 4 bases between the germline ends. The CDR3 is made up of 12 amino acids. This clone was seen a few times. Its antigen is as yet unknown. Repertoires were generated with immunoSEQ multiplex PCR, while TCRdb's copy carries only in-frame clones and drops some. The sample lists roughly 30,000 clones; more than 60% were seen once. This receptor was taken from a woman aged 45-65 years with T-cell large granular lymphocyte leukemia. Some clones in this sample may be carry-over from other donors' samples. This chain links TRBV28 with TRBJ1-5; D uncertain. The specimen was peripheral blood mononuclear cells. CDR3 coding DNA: TGTGCCAGCAGTTTGGCTAATCAGCCCCAGCATTTT. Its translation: CASSLANQPQHF.